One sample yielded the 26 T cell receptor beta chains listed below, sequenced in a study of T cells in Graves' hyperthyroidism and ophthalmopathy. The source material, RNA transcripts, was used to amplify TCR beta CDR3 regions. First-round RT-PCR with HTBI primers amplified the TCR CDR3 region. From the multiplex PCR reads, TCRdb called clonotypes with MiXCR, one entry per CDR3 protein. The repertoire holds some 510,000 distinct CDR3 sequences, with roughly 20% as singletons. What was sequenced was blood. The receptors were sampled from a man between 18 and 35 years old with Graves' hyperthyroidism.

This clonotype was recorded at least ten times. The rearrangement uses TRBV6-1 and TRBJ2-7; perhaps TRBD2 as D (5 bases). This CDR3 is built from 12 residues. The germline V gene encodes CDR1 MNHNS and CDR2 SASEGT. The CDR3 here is CASEGSGDEQYF. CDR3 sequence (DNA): TGTGCTTCCGAAGGGTCCGGGGACGAGCAGTACTTC.

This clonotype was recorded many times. Here the CDR3 DNA reads TGTGCCAGGAGGGCCTCGGACAGGGTCCAAGGGTATGGCTACACCTTC. Translation: CARRASDRVQGYGYTF. This chain connects TRBV2 to TRBJ1-2; TRBD1 agrees at 8 bases. The germline V gene encodes CDR1 SNHLY and CDR2 FYNNEI. The length of the CDR3 is 16 residues. Trimming cost V 9 bases and J 5 bases; bases outside gene matches: 17.

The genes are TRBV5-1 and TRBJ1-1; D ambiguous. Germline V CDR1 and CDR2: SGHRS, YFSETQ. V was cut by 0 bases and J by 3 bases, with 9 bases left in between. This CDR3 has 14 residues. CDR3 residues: CASSLEPGYTEAFF. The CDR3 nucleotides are TGCGCCAGCAGCTTGGAGCCGGGGTACACTGAAGCTTTCTTT.

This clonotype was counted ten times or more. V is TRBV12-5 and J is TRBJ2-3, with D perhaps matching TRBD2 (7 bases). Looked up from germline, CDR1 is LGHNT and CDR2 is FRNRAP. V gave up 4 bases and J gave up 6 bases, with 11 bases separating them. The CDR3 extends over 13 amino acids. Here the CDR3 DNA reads TGTGCTAGTGGTTCCGCGGGGGCCGATACGCAGTATTTT. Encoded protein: CASGSAGADTQYF.

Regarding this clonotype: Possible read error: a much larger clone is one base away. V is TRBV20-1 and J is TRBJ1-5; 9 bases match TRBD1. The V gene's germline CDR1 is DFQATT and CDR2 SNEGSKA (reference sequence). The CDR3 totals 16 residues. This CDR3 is CSARTQGAARNQPHHF. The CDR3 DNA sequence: TGCAGTGCTAGGACACAGGGGGCCGCGCGTAATCAGCCCCATCATTTT.

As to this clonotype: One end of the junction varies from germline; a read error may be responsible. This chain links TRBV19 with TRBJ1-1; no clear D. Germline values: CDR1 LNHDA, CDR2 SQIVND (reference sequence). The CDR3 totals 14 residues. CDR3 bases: TGTGCCAGTAGTTTAGACGGCTCCAACACTGAAGCTTTCTTT. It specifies CASSLDGSNTEAFF. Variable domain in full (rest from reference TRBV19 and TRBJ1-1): DGGITQSPKYLFRKEGQNVTLSCEQNLNHDAMYWYRQDPGQGLRLIYYSQIVNDFQKGDIAEGYSVSREKKESFPLTVTSAQKNPTAFYLCASSLDGSNTEAFFGQGTRLTVV.

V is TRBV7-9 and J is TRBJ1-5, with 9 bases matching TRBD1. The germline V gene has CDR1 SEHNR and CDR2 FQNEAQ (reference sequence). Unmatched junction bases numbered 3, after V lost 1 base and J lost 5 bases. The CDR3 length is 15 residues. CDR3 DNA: TGTGCCAGCAGCTTAGTGGGACAGGGACATCAGCCCCAGCATTTT. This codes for CASSLVGQGHQPQHF.

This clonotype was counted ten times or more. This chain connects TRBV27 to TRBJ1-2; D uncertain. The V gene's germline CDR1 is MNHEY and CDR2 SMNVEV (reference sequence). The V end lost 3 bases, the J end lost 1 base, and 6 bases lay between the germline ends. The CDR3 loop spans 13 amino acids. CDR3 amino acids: CASSFRFNYGYTF. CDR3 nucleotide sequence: TGTGCCAGCAGTTTCCGGTTTAACTATGGCTACACCTTC.

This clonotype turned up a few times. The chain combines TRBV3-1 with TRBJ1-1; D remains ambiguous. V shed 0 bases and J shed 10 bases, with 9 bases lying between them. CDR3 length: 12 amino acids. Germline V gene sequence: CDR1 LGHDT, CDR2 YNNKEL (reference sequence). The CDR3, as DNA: TGTGCCAGCAGCCAAGACGAAGATGGAGCTTTCTTT. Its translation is CASSQDEDGAFF.

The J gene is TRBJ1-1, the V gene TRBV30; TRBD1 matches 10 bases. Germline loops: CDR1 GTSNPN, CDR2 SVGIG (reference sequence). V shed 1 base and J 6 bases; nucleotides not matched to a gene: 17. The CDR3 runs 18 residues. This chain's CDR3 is CAWSGGWRTGTGASEAFF. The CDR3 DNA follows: TGTGCCTGGAGTGGGGGGTGGCGGACCGGGACAGGGGCTTCTGAAGCTTTCTTT.

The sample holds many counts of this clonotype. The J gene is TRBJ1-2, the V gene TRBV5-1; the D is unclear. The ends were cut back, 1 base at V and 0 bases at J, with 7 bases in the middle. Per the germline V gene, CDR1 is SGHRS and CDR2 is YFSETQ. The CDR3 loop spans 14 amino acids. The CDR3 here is CASSLQSPNYGYTF. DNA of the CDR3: TGCGCCAGCAGCTTGCAAAGTCCTAACTATGGCTACACCTTC.

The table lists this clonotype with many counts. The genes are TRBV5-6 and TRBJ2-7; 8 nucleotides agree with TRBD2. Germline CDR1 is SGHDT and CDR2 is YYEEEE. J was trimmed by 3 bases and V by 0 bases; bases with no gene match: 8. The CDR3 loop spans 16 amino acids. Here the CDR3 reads CASSLAPRGVLYEQYF. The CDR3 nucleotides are TGTGCCAGCAGCTTGGCCCCGCGGGGGGTTCTCTACGAGCAGTACTTC.

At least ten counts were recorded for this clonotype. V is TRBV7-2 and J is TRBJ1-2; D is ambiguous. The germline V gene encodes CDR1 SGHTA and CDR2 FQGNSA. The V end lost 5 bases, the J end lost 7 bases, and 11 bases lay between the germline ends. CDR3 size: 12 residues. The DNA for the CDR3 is TGTGCCAGCAGCACACTATGGAGTGGCTACACCTTC. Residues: CASSTLWSGYTF.

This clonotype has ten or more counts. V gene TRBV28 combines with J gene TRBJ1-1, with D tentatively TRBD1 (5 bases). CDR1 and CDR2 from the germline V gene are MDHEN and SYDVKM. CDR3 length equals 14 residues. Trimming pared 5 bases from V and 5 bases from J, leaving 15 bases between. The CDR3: CASSPIRVGTEAFF. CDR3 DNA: TGTGCCAGCAGTCCTATCAGGGTGGGGACTGAAGCTTTCTTT.

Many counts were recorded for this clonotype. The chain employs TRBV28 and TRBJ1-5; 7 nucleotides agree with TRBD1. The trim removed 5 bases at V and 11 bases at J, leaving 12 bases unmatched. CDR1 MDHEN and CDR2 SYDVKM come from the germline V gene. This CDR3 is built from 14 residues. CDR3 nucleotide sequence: TGTGCCAGCAGTCCCCAGAGGGGGCATTTAACCCAGCATTTT. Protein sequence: CASSPQRGHLTQHF.

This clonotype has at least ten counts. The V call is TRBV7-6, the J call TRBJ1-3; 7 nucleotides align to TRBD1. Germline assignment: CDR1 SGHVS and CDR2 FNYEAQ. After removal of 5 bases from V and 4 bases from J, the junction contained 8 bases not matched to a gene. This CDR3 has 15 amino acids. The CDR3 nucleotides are TGTGCCAGCAGCCCTCTGACAGGGAACGGAAACACCATATATTTT. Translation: CASSPLTGNGNTIYF.

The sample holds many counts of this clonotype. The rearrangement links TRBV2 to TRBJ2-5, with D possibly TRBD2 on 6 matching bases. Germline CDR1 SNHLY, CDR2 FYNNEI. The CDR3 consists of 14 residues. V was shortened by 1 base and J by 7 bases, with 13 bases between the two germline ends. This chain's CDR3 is CASSEVASEGTQYF. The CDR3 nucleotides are TGTGCCAGCAGTGAAGTCGCCTCGGAGGGGACCCAGTACTTC. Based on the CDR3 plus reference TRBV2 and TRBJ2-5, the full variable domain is EPEVTQTPSHQVTQMGQEVILRCVPISNHLYFYWYRQILGQKVEFLVSFYNNEISEKSEIFDDQFSVERPDGSNFTLKIRSTKLEDSAMYFCASSEVASEGTQYFGPGTRLLVL.

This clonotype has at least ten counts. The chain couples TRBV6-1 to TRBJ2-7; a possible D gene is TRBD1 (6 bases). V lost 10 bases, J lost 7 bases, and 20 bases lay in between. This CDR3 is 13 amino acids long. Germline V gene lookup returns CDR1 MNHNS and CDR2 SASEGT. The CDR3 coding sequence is TGTGCCACCGTTGTTCAACAGGGATGGGAGCAGTACTTC. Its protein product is CATVVQQGWEQYF.

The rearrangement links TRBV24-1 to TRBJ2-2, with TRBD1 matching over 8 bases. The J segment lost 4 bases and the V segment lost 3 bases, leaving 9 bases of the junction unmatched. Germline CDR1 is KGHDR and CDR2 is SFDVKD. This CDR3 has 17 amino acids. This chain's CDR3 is CATSDPRTGWGTGELFF. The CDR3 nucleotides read TGTGCCACCAGTGATCCCCGGACAGGGTGGGGCACCGGGGAGCTGTTTTTT.

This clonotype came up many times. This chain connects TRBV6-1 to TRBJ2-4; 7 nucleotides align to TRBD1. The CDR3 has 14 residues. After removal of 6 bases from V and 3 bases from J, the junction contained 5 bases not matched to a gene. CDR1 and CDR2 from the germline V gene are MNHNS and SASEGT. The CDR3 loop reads CASRVTGRKNIQYF. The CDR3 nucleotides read TGTGCCAGCAGGGTGACAGGGCGCAAAAACATTCAGTACTTC.

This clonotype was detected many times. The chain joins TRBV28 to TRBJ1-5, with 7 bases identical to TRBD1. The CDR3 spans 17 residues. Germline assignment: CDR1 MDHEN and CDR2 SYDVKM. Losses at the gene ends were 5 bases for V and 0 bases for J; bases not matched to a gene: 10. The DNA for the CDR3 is TGTGCCAGCAGTCCCCGCCGGGACAGTTATAGCAATCAGCCCCAGCATTTT. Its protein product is CASSPRRDSYSNQPQHF.

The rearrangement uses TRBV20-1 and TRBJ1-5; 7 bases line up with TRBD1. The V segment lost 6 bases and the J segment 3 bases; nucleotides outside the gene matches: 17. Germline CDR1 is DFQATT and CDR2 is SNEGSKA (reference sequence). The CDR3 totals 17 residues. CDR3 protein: CSATDPWPGQNNQPQHF. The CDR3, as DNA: TGCAGTGCCACAGACCCCTGGCCGGGACAGAACAATCAGCCCCAGCATTTT.

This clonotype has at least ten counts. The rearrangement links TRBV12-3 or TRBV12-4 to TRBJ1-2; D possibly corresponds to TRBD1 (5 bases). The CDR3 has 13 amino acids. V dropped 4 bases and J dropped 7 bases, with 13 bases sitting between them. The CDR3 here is CASSSGTQGGYTF. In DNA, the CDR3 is TGTGCCAGCAGTTCGGGGACGCAGGGTGGCTACACCTTC.

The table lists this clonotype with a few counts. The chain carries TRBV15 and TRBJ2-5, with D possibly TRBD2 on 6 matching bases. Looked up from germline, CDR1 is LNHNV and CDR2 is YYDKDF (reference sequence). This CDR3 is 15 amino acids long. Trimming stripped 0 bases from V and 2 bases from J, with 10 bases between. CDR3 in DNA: TGTGCCACCAGCAGAGATGCAGGGAGGCAAGAGACCCAGTACTTC. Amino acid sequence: CATSRDAGRQETQYF. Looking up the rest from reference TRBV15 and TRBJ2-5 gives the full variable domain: DAMVIQNPRYQVTQFGKPVTLSCSQTLNHNVMYWYQQKSSQAPKLLFHYYDKDFNNEADTPDNFQSRRPNTSFCFLDIRSPGLGDTAMYLCATSRDAGRQETQYFGPGTRLLVL.

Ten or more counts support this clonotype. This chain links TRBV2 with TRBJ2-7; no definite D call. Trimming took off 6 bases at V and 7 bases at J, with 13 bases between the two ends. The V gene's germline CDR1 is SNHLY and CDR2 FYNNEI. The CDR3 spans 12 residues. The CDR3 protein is CASRTTRLEQYF. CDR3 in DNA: TGTGCCAGCAGAACGACACGGTTGGAGCAGTACTTC.

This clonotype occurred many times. The CDR3 bases are TGTGCCAGCAGTTACTCGCGGGAAATTAACTATGGCTACACCTTC. It specifies CASSYSREINYGYTF. The rearrangement uses TRBV6-5 and TRBJ1-2; D not resolved. CDR1 is MNHEY and CDR2 is SVGAGI in the germline V gene. V shed 0 bases and J shed 1 base, with 9 bases lying between them. CDR3 length equals 15 residues.